This T cell receptor (beta chain) was recorded in a study of cytomegalovirus exposure and HLA in healthy donors. As for the study in general: It was reported in a later analysis that the same platform had been used for the 120 validation repertoires as for the roughly 670 first-cohort repertoires. Findings and limits, study-wide: Subsequent analysis revealed that first-cohort TCR clusters tended to co-occur in the 95 to 150 validation repertoires. The investigators catalogued 164 TCR beta chains as cytomegalovirus-associated. Among the CMV-associated chains, three were confirmed in vitro as specific for CMV antigens.

After removal of 9 bases from V and 4 bases from J, the junction contained 4 bases not matched to a gene. This CDR3 is 13 amino acids long. Germline CDR1 SEHNR, CDR2 FQNEAQ (reference sequence). Clones were sequenced by immunoSEQ multiplex PCR, and TCRdb holds only the in-frame ones, with some missing. The data contain about 240,000 clones, approximately 86% of them singletons. Points on this clone: As yet, its antigen is unknown.

The sequence derives from a woman aged 25 to 39 in good health and CMV-seropositive. The chain combines TRBV7-9 with TRBJ2-1; 9 nucleotides line up with TRBD1. Sequencing was carried out using PBMCs. The CDR3 here is CASRQGEYNEQFF. CDR3 nucleotides: TGTGCCAGTCGACAGGGGGAATACAATGAGCAGTTCTTC.